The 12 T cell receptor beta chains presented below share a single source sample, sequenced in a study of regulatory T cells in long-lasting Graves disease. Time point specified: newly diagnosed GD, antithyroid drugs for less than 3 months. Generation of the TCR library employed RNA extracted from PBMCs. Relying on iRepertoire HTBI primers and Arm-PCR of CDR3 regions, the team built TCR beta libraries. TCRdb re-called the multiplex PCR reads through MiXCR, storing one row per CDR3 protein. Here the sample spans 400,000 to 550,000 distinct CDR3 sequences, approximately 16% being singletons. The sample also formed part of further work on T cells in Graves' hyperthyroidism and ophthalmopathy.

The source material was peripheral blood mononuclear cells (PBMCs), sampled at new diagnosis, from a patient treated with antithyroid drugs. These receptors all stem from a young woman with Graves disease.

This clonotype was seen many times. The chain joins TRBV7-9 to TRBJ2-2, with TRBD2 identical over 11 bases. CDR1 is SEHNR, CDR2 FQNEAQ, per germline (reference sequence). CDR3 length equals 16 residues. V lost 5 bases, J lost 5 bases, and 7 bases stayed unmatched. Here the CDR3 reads CASSPLLAGVTGELFF. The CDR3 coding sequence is TGTGCCAGCAGCCCATTACTAGCGGGAGTTACCGGGGAGCTGTTTTTT.

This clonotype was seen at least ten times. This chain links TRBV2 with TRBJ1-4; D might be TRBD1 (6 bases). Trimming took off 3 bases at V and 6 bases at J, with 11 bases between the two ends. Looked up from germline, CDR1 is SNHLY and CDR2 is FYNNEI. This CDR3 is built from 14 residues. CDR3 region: CASSDRAGDEKLFF. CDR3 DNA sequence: TGTGCCAGCAGTGATAGGGCAGGGGATGAAAAACTGTTTTTT. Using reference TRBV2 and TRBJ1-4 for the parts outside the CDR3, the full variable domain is EPEVTQTPSHQVTQMGQEVILRCVPISNHLYFYWYRQILGQKVEFLVSFYNNEISEKSEIFDDQFSVERPDGSNFTLKIRSTKLEDSAMYFCASSDRAGDEKLFFGSGTQLSVL.

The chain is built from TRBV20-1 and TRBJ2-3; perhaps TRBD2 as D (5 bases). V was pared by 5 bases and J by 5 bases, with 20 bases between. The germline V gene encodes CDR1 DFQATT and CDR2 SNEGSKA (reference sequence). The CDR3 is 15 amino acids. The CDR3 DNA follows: TGCAGTGCTCGCTTCTCGGGATCCCGTGGAGATACGCAGTATTTT. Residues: CSARFSGSRGDTQYF.

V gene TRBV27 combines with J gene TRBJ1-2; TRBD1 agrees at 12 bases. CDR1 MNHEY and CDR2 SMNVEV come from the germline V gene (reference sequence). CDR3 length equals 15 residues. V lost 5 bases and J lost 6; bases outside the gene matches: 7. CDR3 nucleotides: TGTGCCAGCAGTGCCCCCGGGACAGGGGGCGATGGCTACACCTTC. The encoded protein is CASSAPGTGGDGYTF.

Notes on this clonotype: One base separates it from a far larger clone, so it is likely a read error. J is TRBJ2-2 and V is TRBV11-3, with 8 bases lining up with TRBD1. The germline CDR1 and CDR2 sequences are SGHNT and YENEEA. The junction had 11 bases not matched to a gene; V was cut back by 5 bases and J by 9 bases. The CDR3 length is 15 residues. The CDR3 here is CASSGTTGEDRELFF. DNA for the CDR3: TGTGCCAGCAGCGGAACGACAGGGGAAGACAGGGAGCTGTTTTTT.

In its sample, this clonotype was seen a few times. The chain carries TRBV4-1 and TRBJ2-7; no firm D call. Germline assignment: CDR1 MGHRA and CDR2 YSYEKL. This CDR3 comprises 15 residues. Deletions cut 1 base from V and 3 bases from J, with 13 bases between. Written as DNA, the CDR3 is TGCGCCAGCAGCCAAGCAGCGATCAGAGGCTACGAGCAGTACTTC. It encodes CASSQAAIRGYEQYF.

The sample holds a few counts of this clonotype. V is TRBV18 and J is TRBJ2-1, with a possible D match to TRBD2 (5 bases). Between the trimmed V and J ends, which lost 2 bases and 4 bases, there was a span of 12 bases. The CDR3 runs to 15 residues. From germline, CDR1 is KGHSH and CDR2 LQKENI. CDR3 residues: CASSPSAGGYNEQFF. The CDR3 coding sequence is TGTGCCAGCTCACCAAGTGCGGGTGGGTACAATGAGCAGTTCTTC.

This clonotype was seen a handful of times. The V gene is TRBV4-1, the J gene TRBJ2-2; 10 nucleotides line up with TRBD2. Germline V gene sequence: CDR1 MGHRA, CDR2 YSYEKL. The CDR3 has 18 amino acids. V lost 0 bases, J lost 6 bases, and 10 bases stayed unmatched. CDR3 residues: CASSQERAGGPRAGELFF. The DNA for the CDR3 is TGCGCCAGCAGCCAAGAGAGAGCGGGAGGGCCTCGGGCCGGGGAGCTGTTTTTT.

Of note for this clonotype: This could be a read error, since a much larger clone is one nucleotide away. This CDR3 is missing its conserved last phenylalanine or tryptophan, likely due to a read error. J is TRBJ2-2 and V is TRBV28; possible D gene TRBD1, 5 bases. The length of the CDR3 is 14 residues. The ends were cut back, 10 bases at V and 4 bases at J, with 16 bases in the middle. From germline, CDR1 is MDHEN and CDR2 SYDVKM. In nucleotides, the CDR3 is TGTGCCACCCATCCGGCCAGGGTCACCGGGGAGCTGTTTGTT. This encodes CATHPARVTGELFV.

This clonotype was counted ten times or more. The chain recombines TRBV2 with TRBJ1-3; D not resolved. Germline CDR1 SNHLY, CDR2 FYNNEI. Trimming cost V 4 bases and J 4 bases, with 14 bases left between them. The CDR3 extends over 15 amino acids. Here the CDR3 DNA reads TGTGCCAGCAGTGGATCCGCTGGCTCGGGAAACACCATATATTTT. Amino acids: CASSGSAGSGNTIYF. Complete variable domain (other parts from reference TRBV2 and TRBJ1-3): EPEVTQTPSHQVTQMGQEVILRCVPISNHLYFYWYRQILGQKVEFLVSFYNNEISEKSEIFDDQFSVERPDGSNFTLKIRSTKLEDSAMYFCASSGSAGSGNTIYFGEGSWLTVV.

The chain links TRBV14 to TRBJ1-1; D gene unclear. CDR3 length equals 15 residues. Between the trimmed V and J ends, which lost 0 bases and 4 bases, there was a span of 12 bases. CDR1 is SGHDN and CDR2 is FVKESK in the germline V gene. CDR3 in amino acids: CASSQDRRWGTEAFF. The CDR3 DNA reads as TGTGCCAGCAGCCAAGACAGGCGGTGGGGCACTGAAGCTTTCTTT. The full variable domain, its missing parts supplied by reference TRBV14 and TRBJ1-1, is EAGVTQFPSHSVIEKGQTVTLRCDPISGHDNLYWYRRVMGKEIKFLLHFVKESKQDESGMPNNRFLAERTGGTYSTLKVQPAELEDSGVYFCASSQDRRWGTEAFFGQGTRLTVV.

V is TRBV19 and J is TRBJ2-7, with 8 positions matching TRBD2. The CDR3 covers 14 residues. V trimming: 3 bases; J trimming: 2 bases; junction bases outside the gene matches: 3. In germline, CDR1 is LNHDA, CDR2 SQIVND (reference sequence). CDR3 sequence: CASSMDGRAYEQYF. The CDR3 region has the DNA TGTGCCAGTAGTATGGACGGGAGGGCCTACGAGCAGTACTTC.